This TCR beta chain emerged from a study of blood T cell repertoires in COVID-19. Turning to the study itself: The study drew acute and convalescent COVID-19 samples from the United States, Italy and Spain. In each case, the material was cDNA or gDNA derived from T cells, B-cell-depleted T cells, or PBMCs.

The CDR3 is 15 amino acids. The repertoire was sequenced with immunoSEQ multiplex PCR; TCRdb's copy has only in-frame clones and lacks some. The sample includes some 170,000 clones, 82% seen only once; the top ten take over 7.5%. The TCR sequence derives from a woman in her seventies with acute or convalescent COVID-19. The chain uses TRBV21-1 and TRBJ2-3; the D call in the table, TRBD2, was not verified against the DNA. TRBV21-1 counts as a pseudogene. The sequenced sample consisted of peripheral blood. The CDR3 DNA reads TGTGCCAGCGGCCTTAGCGGGAGAGGCCCAGATACGCAGTATTTT. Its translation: CASGLSGRGPDTQYF.